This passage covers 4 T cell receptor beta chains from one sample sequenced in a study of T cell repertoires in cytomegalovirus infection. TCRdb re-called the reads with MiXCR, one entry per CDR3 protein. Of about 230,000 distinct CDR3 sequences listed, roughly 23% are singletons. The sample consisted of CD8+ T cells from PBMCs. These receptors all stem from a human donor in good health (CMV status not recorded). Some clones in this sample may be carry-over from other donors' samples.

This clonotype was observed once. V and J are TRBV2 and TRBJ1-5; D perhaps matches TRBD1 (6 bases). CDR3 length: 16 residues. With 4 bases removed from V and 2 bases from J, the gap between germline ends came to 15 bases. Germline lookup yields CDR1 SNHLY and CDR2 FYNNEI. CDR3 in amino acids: CASSGTAEEGNQPQHF. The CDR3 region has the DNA TGTGCCAGCAGTGGGACAGCGGAAGAAGGCAATCAGCCCCAGCATTTT. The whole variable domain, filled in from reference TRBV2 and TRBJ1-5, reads EPEVTQTPSHQVTQMGQEVILRCVPISNHLYFYWYRQILGQKVEFLVSFYNNEISEKSEIFDDQFSVERPDGSNFTLKIRSTKLEDSAMYFCASSGTAEEGNQPQHFGDGTRLSIL.

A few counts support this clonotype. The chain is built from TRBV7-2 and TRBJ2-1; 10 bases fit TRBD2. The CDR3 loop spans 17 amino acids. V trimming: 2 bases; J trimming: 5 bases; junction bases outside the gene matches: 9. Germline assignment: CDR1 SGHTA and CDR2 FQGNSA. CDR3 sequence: CASSLFLASGGNNEQFF. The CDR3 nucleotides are TGTGCCAGCAGCTTATTTTTGGCTAGCGGGGGAAACAATGAGCAGTTCTTC.

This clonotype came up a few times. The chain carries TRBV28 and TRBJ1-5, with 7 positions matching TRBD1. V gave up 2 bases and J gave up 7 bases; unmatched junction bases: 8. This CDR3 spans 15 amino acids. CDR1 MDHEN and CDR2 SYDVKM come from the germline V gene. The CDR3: CASSLEVRGDQPQHF. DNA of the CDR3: TGTGCCAGCAGTTTAGAGGTCAGGGGGGACCAGCCCCAGCATTTT.

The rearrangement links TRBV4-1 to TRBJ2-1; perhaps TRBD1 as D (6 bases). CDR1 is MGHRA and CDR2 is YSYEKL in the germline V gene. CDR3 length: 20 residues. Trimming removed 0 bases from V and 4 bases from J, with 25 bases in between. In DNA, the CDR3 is TGCGCCAGCAGCCAAGAATATGTCTGGGAGACAGGCCGAGGGTACAATGAGCAGTTCTTC. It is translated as CASSQEYVWETGRGYNEQFF.